This T cell receptor beta chain was captured in a study of human versus mouse CDR3 diversity and MHC coevolution. Broader study findings: Compared with mice, human CDR3s carried more deletions and insertions on average. By iCHAO1, human TCR beta clonotypes numbered some 1.5 million, the most.

Cells were CD45RO-negative CD62L-positive naive CD4 T cells sorted from PBMCs. Profiled with immunoSEQ multiplex PCR; TCRdb holds only in-frame clones, not every one. The table has about 60,000 clones, roughly 93% seen once; the top ten hold over 15%. Per germline, CDR1 SGHNT and CDR2 YENEEA. This CDR3 comprises 15 residues. To note about this clone: Its target is unknown.

The chain uses TRBV11-3 and TRBJ2-5, with 12 positions matching TRBD1. The closer fit of TRBJ2-7 to the DNA end suggests the J call may be wrong. The sequence came from a person aged 55 to 70 in good health. The specimen was naive CD4+ T cells from blood. Subset defined: CD45RO-negative CD62L-positive naive CD4 T cells. The CDR3 region has the DNA TGTGCCAGCAGTAAAGGGGGACAGGGGGCTTACGAGCAGTACTTC. Protein: CASSKGGQGAYEQYF.